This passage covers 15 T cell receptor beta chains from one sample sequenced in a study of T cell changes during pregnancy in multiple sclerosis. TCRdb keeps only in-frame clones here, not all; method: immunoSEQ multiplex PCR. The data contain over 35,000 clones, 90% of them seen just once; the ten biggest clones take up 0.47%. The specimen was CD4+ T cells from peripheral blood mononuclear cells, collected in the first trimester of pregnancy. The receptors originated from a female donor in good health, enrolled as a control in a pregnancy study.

CDR3: CASSHQGGELFF. The CDR3, as DNA: TGTGCCAGCAGTCACCAGGGGGGGGAGCTGTTTTTT. The chain carries TRBV27 and TRBJ2-2, with D possibly being TRBD1 (6 bases). This CDR3 has 12 residues. The germline gives CDR1 MNHEY, CDR2 SMNVEV (reference sequence). The V end was cut by 5 bases, the J end by 8 bases, with 9 bases between.

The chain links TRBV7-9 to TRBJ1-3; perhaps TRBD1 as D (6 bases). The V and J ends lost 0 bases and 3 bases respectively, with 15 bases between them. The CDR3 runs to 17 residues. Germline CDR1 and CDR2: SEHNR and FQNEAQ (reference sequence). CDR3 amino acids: CASSLARGGGDGNTIYF. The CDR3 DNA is TGTGCCAGCAGCTTAGCGCGAGGAGGGGGGGATGGAAACACCATATATTTT.

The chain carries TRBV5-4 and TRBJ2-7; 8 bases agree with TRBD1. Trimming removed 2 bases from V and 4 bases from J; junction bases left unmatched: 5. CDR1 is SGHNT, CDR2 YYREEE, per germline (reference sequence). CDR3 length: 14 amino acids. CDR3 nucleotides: TGTGCCAGCAGCTTTCAGGACAGGGTTTACGAGCAGTACTTC. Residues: CASSFQDRVYEQYF.

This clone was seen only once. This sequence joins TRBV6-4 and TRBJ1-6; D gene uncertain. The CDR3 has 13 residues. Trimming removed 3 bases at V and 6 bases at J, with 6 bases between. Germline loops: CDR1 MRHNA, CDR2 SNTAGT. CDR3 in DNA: TGTGCCAGCAGTGAACGGGGTAATTCACCCCTCCACTTT. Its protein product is CASSERGNSPLHF.

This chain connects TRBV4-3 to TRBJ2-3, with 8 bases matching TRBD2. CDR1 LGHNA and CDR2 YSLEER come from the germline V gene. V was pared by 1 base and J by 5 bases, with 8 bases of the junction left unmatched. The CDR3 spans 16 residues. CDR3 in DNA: TGCGCCAGCAGCCAAGGAGGAGCGGGGGCCCGAGATACGCAGTATTTT. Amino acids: CASSQGGAGARDTQYF.

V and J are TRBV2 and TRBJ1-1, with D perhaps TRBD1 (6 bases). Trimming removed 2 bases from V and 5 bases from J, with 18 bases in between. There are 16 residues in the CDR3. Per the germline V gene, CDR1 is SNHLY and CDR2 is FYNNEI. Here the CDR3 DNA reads TGTGCCAGCAGTGAAAGCGCCACAGGGATGGGAACTGAAGCTTTCTTT. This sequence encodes CASSESATGMGTEAFF.

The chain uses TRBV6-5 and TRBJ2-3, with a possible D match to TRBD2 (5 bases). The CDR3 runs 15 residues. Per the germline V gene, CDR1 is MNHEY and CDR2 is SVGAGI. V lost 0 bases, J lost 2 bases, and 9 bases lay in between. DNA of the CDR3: TGTGCCAGCAGTTACTCTGGGAGAAACACAGATACGCAGTATTTT. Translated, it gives CASSYSGRNTDTQYF.

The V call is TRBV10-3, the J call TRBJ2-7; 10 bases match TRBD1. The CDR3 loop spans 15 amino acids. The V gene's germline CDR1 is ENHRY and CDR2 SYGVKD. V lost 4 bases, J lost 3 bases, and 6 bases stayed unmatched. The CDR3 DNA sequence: TGTGCCATCAGTGGGGGGACAGGGGTGGTCTACGAGCAGTACTTC. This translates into CAISGGTGVVYEQYF.

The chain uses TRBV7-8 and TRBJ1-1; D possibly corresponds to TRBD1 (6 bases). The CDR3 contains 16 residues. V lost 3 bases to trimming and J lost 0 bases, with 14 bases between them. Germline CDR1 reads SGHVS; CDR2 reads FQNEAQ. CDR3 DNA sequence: TGTGCCAGCAGCTTGAGGGGGGGCGATCTGAACACTGAAGCTTTCTTT. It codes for CASSLRGGDLNTEAFF. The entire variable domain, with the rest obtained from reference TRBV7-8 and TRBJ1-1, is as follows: GAGVSQSPRYKVAKRGQDVALRCDPISGHVSLFWYQQALGQGPEFLTYFQNEAQLDKSGLPSDRFFAERPEGSVSTLKIQRTQQEDSAVYLCASSLRGGDLNTEAFFGQGTRLTVV.

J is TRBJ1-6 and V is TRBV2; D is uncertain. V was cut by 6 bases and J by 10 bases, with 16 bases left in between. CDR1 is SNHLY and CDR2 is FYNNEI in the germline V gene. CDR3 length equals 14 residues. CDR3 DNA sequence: TGTGCCAGCAGCCCCCACCAGGATCGGTCACCCCTCCACTTT. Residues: CASSPHQDRSPLHF.

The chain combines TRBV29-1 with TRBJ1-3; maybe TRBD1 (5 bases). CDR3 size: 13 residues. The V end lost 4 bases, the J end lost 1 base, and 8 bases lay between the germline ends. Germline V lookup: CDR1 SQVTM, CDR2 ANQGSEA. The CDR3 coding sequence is TGCAGCGTTGGGGCAGGGTCTGGAAACACCATATATTTT. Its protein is CSVGAGSGNTIYF.

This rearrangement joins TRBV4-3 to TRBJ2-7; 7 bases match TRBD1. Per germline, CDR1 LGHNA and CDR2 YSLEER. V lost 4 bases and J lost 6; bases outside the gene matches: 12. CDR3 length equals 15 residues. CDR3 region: CASSLSGQPSGEQYF. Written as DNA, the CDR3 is TGCGCCAGCAGCCTTTCGGGACAGCCTTCGGGCGAGCAGTACTTC.

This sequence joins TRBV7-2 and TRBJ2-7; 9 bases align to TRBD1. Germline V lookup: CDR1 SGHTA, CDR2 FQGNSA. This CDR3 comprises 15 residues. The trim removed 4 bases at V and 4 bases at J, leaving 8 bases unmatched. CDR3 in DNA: TGTGCCAGCAGCTCTAGCTCGACAGGGGGGTACGAGCAGTACTTC. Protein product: CASSSSSTGGYEQYF.

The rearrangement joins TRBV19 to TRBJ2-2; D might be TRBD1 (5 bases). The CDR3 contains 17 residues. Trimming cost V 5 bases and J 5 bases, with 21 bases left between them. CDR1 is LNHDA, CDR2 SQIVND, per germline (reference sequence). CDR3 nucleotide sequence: TGTGCCAGTAGTCCCCCAGGGAAAGGGTTTAGGACCGGGGAGCTGTTTTTT. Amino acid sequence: CASSPPGKGFRTGELFF.

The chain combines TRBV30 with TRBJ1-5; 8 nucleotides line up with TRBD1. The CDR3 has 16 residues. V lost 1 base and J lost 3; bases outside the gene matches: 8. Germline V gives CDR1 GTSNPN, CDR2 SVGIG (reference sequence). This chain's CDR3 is CAWSEGQAIINQPQHF. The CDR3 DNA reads TGTGCCTGGAGTGAGGGACAGGCTATAATCAATCAGCCCCAGCATTTT.